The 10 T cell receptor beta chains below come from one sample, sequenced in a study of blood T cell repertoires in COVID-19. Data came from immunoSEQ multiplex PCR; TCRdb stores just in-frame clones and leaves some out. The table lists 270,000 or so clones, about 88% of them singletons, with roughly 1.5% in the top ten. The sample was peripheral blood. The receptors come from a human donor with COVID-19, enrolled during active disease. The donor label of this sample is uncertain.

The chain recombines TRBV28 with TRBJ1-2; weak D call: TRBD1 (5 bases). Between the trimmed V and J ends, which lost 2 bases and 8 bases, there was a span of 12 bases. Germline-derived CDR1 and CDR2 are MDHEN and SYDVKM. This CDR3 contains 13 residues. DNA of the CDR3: TGTGCCAGCAGTTTAACAGGAATGAGGGGCTACACCTTC. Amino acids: CASSLTGMRGYTF.

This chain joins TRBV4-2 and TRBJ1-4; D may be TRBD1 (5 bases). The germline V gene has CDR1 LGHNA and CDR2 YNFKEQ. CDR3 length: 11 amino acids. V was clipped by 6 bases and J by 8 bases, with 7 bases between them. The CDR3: CASRGGEKLFF. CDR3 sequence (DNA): TGTGCCAGCAGGGGGGGAGAAAAACTGTTTTTT.

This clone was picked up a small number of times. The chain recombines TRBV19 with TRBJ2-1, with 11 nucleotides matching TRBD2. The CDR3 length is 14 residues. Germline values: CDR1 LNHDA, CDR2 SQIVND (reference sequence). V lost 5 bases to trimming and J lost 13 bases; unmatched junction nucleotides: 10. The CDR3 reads CASSSQGTSGVQFF. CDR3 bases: TGTGCCAGTAGTTCCCAAGGGACTAGCGGAGTCCAGTTCTTC.

CDR3 region: CASSLAQASGRAADTQYF. CDR3 DNA: TGTGCCAGCAGCTTAGCGCAGGCTAGCGGGAGGGCTGCAGATACGCAGTATTTT. The chain employs TRBV7-2 and TRBJ2-3, with TRBD2 matching 12 bases. Germline CDR1 and CDR2: SGHTA and FQGNSA. The V and J ends lost 0 bases and 4 bases, in that order; junction bases with no gene match: 8. The CDR3 loop spans 18 amino acids.

The CDR3: CASSPWTSGRGTDTQYF. The CDR3 region has the DNA TGTGCCAGCAGCCCATGGACTAGCGGGAGGGGTACAGATACGCAGTATTTT. This sequence joins TRBV11-2 and TRBJ2-3; 15 bases are a match to TRBD2. CDR3 length: 17 residues. V shed 5 bases, J shed 3 bases, and the junction held 6 bases outside the gene matches. The germline V gene has CDR1 SGHAT and CDR2 FQNNGV.

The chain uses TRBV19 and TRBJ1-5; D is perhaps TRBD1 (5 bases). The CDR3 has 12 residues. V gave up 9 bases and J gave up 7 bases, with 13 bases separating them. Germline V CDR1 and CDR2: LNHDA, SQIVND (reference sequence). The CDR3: CASSPGGQPQHF. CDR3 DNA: TGTGCCAGCTCCCCCGGGGGGCAGCCCCAGCATTTT.

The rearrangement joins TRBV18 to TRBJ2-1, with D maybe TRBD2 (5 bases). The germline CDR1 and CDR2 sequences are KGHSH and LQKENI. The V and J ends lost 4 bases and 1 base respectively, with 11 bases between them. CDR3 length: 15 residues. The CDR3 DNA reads TGTGCCAGCTCACAGGGTGGACTTTCCTACAATGAGCAGTTCTTC. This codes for CASSQGGLSYNEQFF.

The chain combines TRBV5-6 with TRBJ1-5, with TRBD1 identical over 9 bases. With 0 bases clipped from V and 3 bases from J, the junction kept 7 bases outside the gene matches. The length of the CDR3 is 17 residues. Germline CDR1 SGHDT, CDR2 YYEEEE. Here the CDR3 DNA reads TGTGCCAGCAGCTTGGCCGGGACAGGGCTTATCAATCAGCCCCAGCATTTT. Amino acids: CASSLAGTGLINQPQHF.

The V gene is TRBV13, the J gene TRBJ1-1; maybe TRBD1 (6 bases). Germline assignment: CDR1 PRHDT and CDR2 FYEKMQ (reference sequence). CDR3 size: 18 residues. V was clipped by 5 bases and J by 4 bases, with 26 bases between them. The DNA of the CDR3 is TGTGCCAGCAGCCCAGCGGTAGGCCTCGAAAGGGGGACCACTGAAGCTTTCTTT. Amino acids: CASSPAVGLERGTTEAFF.

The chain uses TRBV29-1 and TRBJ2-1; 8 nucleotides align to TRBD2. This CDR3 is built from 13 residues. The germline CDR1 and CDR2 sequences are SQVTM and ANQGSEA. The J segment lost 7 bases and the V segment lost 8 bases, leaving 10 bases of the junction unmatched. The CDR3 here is CSLNSGAWNEQFF. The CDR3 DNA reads TGCAGCCTCAATAGCGGGGCTTGGAATGAGCAGTTCTTC.